Below are 4 T cell receptor beta chains sequenced from a single sample in a study of T-cell memory formation after mild COVID-19. TCRdb fed the 5' RACE reads into MiXCR, producing one record per CDR3 protein. Found here are 250,000 to 300,000 distinct CDR3 sequences, 15% to 20% of them singletons; the top ten hold 22%. Material: PBMCs or a T cell subset sorted from them (not recorded which). The origin of the receptors is a man younger than 35 who had mild COVID-19 (a few samples of this study predate the infection). Cell type and time point are not known.

This rearrangement joins TRBV20-1 to TRBJ1-1; D is possibly TRBD1 (5 bases). This CDR3 is 13 amino acids long. Germline CDR1 and CDR2: DFQATT and SNEGSKA (reference sequence). V was clipped by 2 bases and J by 5 bases, with 12 bases between them. The CDR3 coding sequence is TGCAGTGCTAGAAGGGGCAGTACTACTGAAGCTTTCTTT. It translates to CSARRGSTTEAFF.

A few counts support this clonotype. This chain uses TRBV20-1 with TRBJ2-5; D perhaps matches TRBD2 (6 bases). The CDR3 covers 13 residues. With 7 bases removed from V and 1 base from J, the gap between germline ends came to 13 bases. In germline, CDR1 is DFQATT, CDR2 SNEGSKA (reference sequence). The CDR3 region has the DNA TGCAGTGGGAGGGAACAGACCCAAGAGACCCAGTACTTC. Encoded protein: CSGREQTQETQYF.

The chain combines TRBV18 with TRBJ1-5, with 12 bases matching TRBD1. Germline V gene data show CDR1 as KGHSH and CDR2 as LQKENI. The trim removed 5 bases at V and 5 bases at J, leaving 7 bases unmatched. CDR3 length: 16 residues. The DNA of the CDR3 is TGTGCCAGCTCATCTGTGGGGACAGGGGGCTATCAGCCCCAGCATTTT. Translation: CASSSVGTGGYQPQHF.

The CDR3: CSARGGTSRRDEQFF. CDR3 DNA sequence: TGCAGTGCTAGAGGGGGGACTAGCCGAAGGGATGAGCAGTTCTTC. J is TRBJ2-1 and V is TRBV20-1, with 9 bases that match TRBD2. This CDR3 comprises 15 residues. Per the germline V gene, CDR1 is DFQATT and CDR2 is SNEGSKA (reference sequence). The ends lost 1 base at V and 8 bases at J; junction bases unmatched: 9.